This entry features one T cell receptor (beta chain) sequence. Its target is unknown. Profiling relied on immunoSEQ multiplex PCR, and the TCRdb table lists in-frame clones only, not all of them. Among some 1.5 million clones, about 98% were seen once, and the ten largest hold 0.4% to 0.55%. V was pared by 0 bases and J by 6 bases, with 8 bases of the junction left unmatched. The CDR3 covers 16 residues. Looked up from germline, CDR1 is LGHNA and CDR2 is YNFKEQ. None of the donors, who were healthy HIV-negative adults, had recently had acute infections or vaccinations. This record belongs to a study of shared clonotypes between healthy human individuals. Across the study: Every donor yielded three CD4 naive, three CD4 memory, two CD8 naive and one CD8 memory plate.

General study points: Estimated richness values were generally larger in naive subsets than in memory subsets. Clonotypes that were shared across a few donors made up approximately 5% of naive CD4 clonotypes.

What was sequenced was naive CD4+ T cells sorted from blood. The subset was: CD45RA+ positively selected. The source is a man aged 25 to 40 in good health. V usage is TRBV4-2 and J usage is TRBJ1-1; 9 positions agree with TRBD1. CDR3 amino acids: CASSQDFPGQGSEAFF. CDR3 bases: TGTGCCAGCAGCCAAGATTTTCCCGGACAGGGGTCTGAAGCTTTCTTT.